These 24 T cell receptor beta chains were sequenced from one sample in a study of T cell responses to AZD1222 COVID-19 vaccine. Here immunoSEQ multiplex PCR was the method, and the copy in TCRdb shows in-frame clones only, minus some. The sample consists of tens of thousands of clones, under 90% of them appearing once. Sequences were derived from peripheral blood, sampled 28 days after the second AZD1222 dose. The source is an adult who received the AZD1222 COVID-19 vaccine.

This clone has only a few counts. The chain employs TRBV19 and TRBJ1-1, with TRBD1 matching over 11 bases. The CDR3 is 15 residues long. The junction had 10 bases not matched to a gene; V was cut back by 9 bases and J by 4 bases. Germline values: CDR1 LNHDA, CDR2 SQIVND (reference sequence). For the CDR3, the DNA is TGTGCCAGCCTTACGGTCGGGACAGGGGGCACTGAAGCTTTCTTT. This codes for CASLTVGTGGTEAFF.

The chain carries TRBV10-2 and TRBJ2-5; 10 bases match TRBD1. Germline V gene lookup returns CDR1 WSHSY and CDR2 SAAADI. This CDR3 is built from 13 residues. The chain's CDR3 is CCAGTGVRETQYF. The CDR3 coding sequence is TGCTGCGCCGGGACAGGGGTCCGAGAGACCCAGTACTTC.

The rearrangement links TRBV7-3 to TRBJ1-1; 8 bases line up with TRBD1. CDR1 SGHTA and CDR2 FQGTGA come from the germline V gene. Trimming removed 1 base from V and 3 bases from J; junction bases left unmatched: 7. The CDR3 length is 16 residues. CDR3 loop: CASSLIGTGRDTEAFF. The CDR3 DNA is TGTGCCAGCAGCTTAATAGGGACAGGACGGGACACTGAAGCTTTCTTT.

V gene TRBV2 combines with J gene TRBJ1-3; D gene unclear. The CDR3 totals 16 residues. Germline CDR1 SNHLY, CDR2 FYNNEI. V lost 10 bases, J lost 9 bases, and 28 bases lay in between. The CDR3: CATLWVGPLTRGTIYF. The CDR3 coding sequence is TGTGCCACATTATGGGTGGGCCCACTCACCCGGGGCACCATATATTTT.

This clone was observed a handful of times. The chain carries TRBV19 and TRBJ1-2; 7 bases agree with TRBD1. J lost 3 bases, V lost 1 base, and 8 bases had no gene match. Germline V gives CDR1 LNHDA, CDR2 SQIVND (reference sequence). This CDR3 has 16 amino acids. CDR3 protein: CASSIGSRTGYYGYTF. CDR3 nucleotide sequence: TGTGCCAGTAGTATAGGATCCAGGACAGGCTACTATGGCTACACCTTC. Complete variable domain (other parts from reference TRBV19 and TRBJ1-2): DGGITQSPKYLFRKEGQNVTLSCEQNLNHDAMYWYRQDPGQGLRLIYYSQIVNDFQKGDIAEGYSVSREKKESFPLTVTSAQKNPTAFYLCASSIGSRTGYYGYTFGSGTRLTVV.

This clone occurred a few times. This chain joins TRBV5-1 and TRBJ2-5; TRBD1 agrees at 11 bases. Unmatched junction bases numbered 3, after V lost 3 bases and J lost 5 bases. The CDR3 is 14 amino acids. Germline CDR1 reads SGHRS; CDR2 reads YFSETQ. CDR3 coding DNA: TGCGCCAGCAGCTGGGACAGGGGGAAGGAGACCCAGTACTTC. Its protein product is CASSWDRGKETQYF.

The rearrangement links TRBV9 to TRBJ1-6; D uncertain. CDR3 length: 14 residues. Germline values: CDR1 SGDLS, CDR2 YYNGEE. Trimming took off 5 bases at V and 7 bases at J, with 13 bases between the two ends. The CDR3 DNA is TGTGCCAGCAGTGGGTATTGGGAAAATTCACCCCTCCACTTT. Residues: CASSGYWENSPLHF.

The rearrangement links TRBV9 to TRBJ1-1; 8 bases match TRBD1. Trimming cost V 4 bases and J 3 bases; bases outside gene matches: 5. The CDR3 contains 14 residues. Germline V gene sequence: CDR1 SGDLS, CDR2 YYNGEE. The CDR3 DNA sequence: TGTGCCAGCAGCCCTCAGGGGGCGTACACTGAAGCTTTCTTT. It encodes CASSPQGAYTEAFF.

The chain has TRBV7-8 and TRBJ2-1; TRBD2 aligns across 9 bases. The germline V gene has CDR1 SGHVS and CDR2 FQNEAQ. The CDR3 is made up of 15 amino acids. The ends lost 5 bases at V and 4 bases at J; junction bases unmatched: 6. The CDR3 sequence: CASSLSGGGYNEQFF. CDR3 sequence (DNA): TGTGCCAGCAGCCTTAGCGGGGGAGGTTACAATGAGCAGTTCTTC.

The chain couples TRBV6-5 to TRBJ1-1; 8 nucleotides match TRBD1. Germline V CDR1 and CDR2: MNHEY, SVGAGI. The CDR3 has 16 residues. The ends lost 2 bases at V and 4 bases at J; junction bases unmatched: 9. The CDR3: CASSYVQGAMGTEAFF. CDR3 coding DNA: TGTGCCAGCAGTTACGTGCAGGGGGCTATGGGCACTGAAGCTTTCTTT.

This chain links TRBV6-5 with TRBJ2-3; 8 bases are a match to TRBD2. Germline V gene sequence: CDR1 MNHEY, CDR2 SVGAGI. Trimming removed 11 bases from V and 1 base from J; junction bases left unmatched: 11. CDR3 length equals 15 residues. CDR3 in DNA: TGTGCCGCCAAGAGAGCGGGGGCGGGCACAGATACGCAGTATTTT. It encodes CAAKRAGAGTDTQYF.

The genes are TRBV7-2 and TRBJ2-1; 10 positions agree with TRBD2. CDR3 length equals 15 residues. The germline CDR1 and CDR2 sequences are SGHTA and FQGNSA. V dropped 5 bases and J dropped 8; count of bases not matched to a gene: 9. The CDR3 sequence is CASSPSGGAWDEQFF. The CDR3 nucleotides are TGTGCCAGCAGCCCAAGCGGGGGGGCCTGGGATGAGCAGTTCTTC.

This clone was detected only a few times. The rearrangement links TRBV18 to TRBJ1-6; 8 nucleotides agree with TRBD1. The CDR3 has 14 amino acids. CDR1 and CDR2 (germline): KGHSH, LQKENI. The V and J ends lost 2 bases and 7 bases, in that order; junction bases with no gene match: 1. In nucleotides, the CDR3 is TGTGCCAGCTCACCAGGACAGGGAAATTCACCCCTCCACTTT. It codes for CASSPGQGNSPLHF.

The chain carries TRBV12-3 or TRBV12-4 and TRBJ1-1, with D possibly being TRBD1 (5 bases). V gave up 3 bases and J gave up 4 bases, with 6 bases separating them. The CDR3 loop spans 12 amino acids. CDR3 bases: TGTGCCAGCAGTTTCGGGGGCACTGAAGCTTTCTTT. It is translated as CASSFGGTEAFF.

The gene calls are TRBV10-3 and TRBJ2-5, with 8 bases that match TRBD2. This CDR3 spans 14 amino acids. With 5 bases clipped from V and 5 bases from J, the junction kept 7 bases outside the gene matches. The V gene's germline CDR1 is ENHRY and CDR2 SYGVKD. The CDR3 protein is CAISSSGSTETQYF. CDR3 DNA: TGTGCCATCAGTTCTAGCGGGTCTACGGAGACCCAGTACTTC.

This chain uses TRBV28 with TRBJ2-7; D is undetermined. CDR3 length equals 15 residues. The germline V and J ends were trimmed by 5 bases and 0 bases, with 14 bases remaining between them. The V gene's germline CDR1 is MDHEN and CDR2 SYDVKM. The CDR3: CASSHFRTYSYEQYF. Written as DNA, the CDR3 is TGTGCCAGCAGTCATTTCAGGACGTACTCCTACGAGCAGTACTTC.

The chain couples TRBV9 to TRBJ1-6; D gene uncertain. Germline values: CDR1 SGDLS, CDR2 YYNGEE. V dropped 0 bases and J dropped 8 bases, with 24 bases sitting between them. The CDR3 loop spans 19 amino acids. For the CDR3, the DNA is TGTGCCAGCAGCGTAGACCCATCACGGAAATGGGGTAATGATTCACCCCTCCACTTT. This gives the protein CASSVDPSRKWGNDSPLHF.

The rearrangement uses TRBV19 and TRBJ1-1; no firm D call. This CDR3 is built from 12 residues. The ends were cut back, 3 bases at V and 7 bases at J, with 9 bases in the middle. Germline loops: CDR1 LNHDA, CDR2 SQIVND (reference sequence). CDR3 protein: CASSIIGLEAFF. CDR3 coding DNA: TGTGCCAGTAGTATTATCGGGCTTGAAGCTTTCTTT.

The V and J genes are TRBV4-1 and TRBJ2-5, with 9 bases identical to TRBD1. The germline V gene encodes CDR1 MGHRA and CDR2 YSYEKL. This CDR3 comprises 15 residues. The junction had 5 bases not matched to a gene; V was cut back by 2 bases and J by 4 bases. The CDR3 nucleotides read TGCGCCAGCAGCCAAAACAGGGGGCTGGGAGAGACCCAGTACTTC. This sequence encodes CASSQNRGLGETQYF.

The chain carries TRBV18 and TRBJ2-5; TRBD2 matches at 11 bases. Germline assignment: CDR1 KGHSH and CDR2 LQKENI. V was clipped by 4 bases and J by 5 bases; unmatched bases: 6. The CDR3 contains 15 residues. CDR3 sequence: CASSQTSGGGETQYF. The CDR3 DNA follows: TGTGCCAGCTCACAAACTAGCGGGGGAGGTGAGACCCAGTACTTC.

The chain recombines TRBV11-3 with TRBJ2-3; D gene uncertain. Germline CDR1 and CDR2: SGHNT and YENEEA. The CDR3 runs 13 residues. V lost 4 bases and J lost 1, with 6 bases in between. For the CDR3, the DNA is TGTGCCAGCAGCTCCACCGGCACAGATACGCAGTATTTT. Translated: CASSSTGTDTQYF.

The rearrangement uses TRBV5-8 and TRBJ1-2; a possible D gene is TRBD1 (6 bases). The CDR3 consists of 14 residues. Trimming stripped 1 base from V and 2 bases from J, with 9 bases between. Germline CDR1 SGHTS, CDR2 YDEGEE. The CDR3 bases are TGTGCCAGCAGCTTGTGGCAGGGGAACTATGGCTACACCTTC. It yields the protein CASSLWQGNYGYTF.

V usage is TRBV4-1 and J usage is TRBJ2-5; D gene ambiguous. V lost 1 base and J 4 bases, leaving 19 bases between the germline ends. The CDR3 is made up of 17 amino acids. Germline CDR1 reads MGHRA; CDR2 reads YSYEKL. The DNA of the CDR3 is TGCGCCAGCAGCCAAGGGCGTGGGTTGCCCCCGGGAGAGACCCAGTACTTC. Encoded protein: CASSQGRGLPPGETQYF.

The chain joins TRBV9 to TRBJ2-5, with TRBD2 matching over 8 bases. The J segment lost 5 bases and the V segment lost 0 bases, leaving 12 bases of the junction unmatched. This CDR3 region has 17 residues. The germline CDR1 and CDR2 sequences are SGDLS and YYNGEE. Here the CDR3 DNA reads TGTGCCAGCAGCGTAGGAGTTAGCGGGGTTTCCCGGGAGACCCAGTACTTC. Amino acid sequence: CASSVGVSGVSRETQYF.